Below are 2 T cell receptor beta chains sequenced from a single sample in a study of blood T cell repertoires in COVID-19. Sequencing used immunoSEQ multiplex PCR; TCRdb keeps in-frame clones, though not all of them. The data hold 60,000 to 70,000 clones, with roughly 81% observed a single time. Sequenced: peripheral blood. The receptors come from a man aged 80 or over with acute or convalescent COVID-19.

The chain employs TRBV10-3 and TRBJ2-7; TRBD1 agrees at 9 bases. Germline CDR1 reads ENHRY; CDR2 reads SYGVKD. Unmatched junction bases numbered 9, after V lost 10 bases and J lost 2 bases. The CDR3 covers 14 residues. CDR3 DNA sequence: TGTGCCACCACGACAGGGGGGGGAACCTACGAGCAGTACTTC. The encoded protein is CATTTGGGTYEQYF.

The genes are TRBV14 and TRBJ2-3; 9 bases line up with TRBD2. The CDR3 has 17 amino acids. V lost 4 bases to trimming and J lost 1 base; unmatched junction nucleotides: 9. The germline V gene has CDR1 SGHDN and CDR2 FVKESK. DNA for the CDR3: TGTGCCAGCAGCCTCCGGCGGGGGGGGGACCGCACAGATACGCAGTATTTT. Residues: CASSLRRGGDRTDTQYF. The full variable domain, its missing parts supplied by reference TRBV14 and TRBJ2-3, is EAGVTQFPSHSVIEKGQTVTLRCDPISGHDNLYWYRRVMGKEIKFLLHFVKESKQDESGMPNNRFLAERTGGTYSTLKVQPAELEDSGVYFCASSLRRGGDRTDTQYFGPGTRLTVL.